The clone carrying this TCR beta chain was recorded a few times. Its antigen is still unknown. This sample is drawn from a study of T cell responses to AZD1222 COVID-19 vaccine. Background on the study: Second doses that came at about 4 or about 12 weeks were put together.

Regarding the study as a whole: The donor cohort was predominantly white British with a female majority, and clonal diversity may have been underestimated. In the spike-specific TCR repertoire, nearly half reportedly target unmutated variant regions. Only five to seven individuals given AZD1222 were seropositive at baseline.

Generated by immunoSEQ multiplex PCR, the TCRdb table keeps only in-frame clones and is missing some. This table holds 200,000 or so clones, 85% to 95% found once. Looked up from germline, CDR1 is SGHRS and CDR2 is YFSETQ. With 4 bases clipped from V and 5 bases from J, the junction kept 7 bases outside the gene matches. The CDR3 extends over 14 amino acids. This chain joins TRBV5-1 and TRBJ1-1, with 8 bases that match TRBD1. The material sequenced was peripheral blood, taken on day 0 of AZD1222 vaccination. This clonotype originated in an adult in good health. This CDR3 reads CASSAGQAGTEAFF. The CDR3 DNA reads TGCGCCAGCAGCGCGGGACAGGCGGGTACTGAAGCTTTCTTT.